This is a list of T cell receptor beta chains from one sample in a study of shared clonotypes between healthy human individuals. Clones were sequenced by immunoSEQ multiplex PCR, and TCRdb holds only the in-frame ones, with some missing. Of under 1 million clones listed, more than 85% are singletons. Sequencing was carried out using naive CD8+ T cells sorted from blood. The receptors were gathered from a man aged 25 to 40 in good health. CDR3s include the opening cysteine and the closing phenylalanine or tryptophan. The order of the fields is D gene, V gene, J gene, CDR3 protein, CDR3 DNA. The D gene is left open where the match is weak.

>NA|TRBV7-9|TRBJ2-2
CASSLFRRNTGELFF
TGTGCCAGCAGCTTATTTCGACGGAACACCGGGGAGCTGTTTTTT
>NA|TRBV27|TRBJ1-5
CASSLSGGDLNQPQHF
TGTGCCAGCAGTTTATCGGGCGGAGACCTCAATCAGCCCCAGCATTTT
>NA|TRBV9|TRBJ1-2
CASSVLGDSYGYTF
TGTGCCAGCAGCGTTTTAGGAGACAGCTATGGCTACACCTTC
>NA|TRBV27|TRBJ1-1
CASRPDSRPNTEAFF
TGTGCCAGCAGACCTGACTCGAGGCCAAACACTGAAGCTTTCTTT
>NA|TRBV2|TRBJ1-4
CASSEAGLSNEKLFF
TGTGCCAGCAGTGAAGCTGGGTTGTCTAATGAAAAACTGTTTTTT
>NA|TRBV6-1|TRBJ1-5
CASRFGGYSNQPQHF
TGTGCCAGCAGGTTCGGGGGATATAGCAATCAGCCCCAGCATTTT
>NA|TRBV15|TRBJ1-4
CATSRVWGSTNEKLFF
TGTGCCACCAGCAGAGTATGGGGATCAACTAATGAAAAACTGTTTTTT
>TRBD2|TRBV4-3|TRBJ2-7
CASSPRTSGRSRYF
TGCGCCAGCAGCCCTCGGACTAGCGGGAGGTCTAGGTACTTC
>NA|TRBV5-8|TRBJ2-1
CASSLALAVPSYNEQFF
TGTGCCAGCAGCTTGGCGTTGGCAGTACCCTCCTACAATGAGCAGTTCTTC
>NA|TRBV7-2|TRBJ2-5
CASSLAGIEETQYF
TGTGCCAGCAGCTTGGCGGGAATCGAAGAGACCCAGTACTTC
>NA|TRBV5-1|TRBJ1-4
CASSLQQGGTNEKLFF
TGCGCCAGCAGCTTACAACAGGGAGGGACTAATGAAAAACTGTTTTTT
>NA|TRBV28|TRBJ1-5
CASSHRGNQPQHF
TGTGCCAGCAGCCACAGGGGCAATCAGCCCCAGCATTTT
>TRBD2|TRBV27|TRBJ2-7
CASSPAGGGLHEQYF
TGTGCCAGCAGTCCGGCCGGGGGGGGACTTCACGAGCAGTACTTC
>TRBD1|TRBV14|TRBJ1-1
CASSQVSPGTGYTEAFF
TGTGCCAGCAGCCAAGTGAGCCCCGGGACAGGGTATACTGAAGCTTTCTTT
>NA|TRBV5-6|TRBJ2-7
CASSLLLVPEQYF
TGTGCCAGCAGCTTGTTACTAGTTCCCGAGCAGTACTTC